This T cell receptor beta chain was captured by sequencing in a study of cytomegalovirus exposure and HLA in healthy donors. General observations from the study: A later analysis found first-cohort TCR clusters tended to co-occur in the 90 to 150 validation repertoires. Cytomegalovirus status was reportedly diagnosed by the classifier with high sensitivity and specificity.

Comment on this clone: Its antigen is not identified.

Germline values: CDR1 SNHLY, CDR2 FYNNEI. Losses at the gene ends were 5 bases for V and 0 bases for J; bases not matched to a gene: 4. The CDR3 extends over 15 amino acids. Only in-frame clones appear in the TCRdb table, and some are missing; sequencing was by immunoSEQ multiplex PCR. The sample yields roughly 130,000 clones, 84% seen once. V is TRBV2 and J is TRBJ1-3; 7 bases fit TRBD1. The sequenced material came from PBMCs. This clonotype originated in a woman in her 30s in good health and CMV-seronegative. In DNA, the CDR3 is TGTGCCAGCAGTCGGGACAGACCCTCTGGAAACACCATATATTTT. It codes for CASSRDRPSGNTIYF.